The following is a TCR beta chain sequence with its context. A few counts support this clonotype. Its antigen target is currently unknown. No quality values exist for individual bases; no much larger clone is one base distant. Every donor in the study was a healthy Caucasian. Three pairs of female monozygotic twins, all aged roughly 18 to 30 years, made up the twin cohort. Using Miltenyi CD45RO+ enrichment and human naive T-cell isolation kits, memory (CD45RO+) and naive T cells were isolated from PBMC. Germline trimming amounts to 3 bases on V and 0 bases on J, with 8 as the count of junction bases outside the gene matches. The germline V gene provides CDR1 SGHRS and CDR2 YFSETQ. Measured from the cysteine to the phenylalanine, the CDR3 is 17 residues long. The sequence is cut down to CDR3 DNA, 51 bases in frame from base 1. The data were taken from a study of identical twins (dated by TCRdb to 2016 to 2018). A note on the overall study: To test whether fetal clonotypes persist, the study used deep sequencing on TCR alpha and beta repertoires from monozygotic twins, unrelated adults of various ages, and cord blood. To rule out contamination, replicate twin experiments were performed at different times with different library preparation protocols. On the study overall, not on this receptor specifically: Compared with coincidental sharing between unrelated individuals, out-of-frame TCR alpha sequences shared between twins had an excess of sequences with low generation probability. Because the same donors could not be followed over many years, the conclusions relied on cross-sectional statistical analysis. In monozygotic twins, recombination models systematically underestimated out-of-frame TCR alpha sharing, but the models matched the sharing seen between unrelated individuals. Invariant T cells such as MAIT and iNKT could partly confound zero-insertion analyses, although diverse VJ usage argued against such confounding for most clonotypes. A weaker excess of twin sharing was found in beta out-of-frame sequences because the signal-to-noise ratio was lowered by fewer shared sequences. Abundant cord blood beta clonotypes carried fewer insertions; young adult naive repertoires showed a weaker similar trend, while memory repertoires showed none.

The library came from 5' RACE. Sequenced using an Illumina HiSeq 2000. Template switching added a universal primer binding site, and the final cDNA carried a unique molecular identifier that allowed TCR cDNA molecules to be counted accurately. Specific primers in the conserved constant-segment region were used to synthesize first-strand cDNA for the TCR alpha and beta chains. Each cDNA library was double barcoded, with a SMART-Mk sample barcode plus Illumina barcodes, to control for contamination. TruSeq adapter sequences and Illumina sample barcodes were added in two successive PCR steps. TCR alpha and beta cDNA libraries were sequenced on the Illumina HiSeq platform with custom primers. In the authors' own workflow: MiGEC processed the raw reads to extract unique molecular identifiers, while MiXCR was used to determine the CDR3 positions. For each individual, recombination models were inferred using an EM algorithm with the repgenHMM and IGoR tools. The tcR package in R was used for shared clonotype analysis, with sharing normalized by the product of cloneset sizes. To study raw recombination free of thymic and clonal selection effects, out-of-frame nonproductive sequences were analyzed. The public reads were quality trimmed at Q25 with fastp and then assembled into clones with MiXCR by TCRdb, keeping productive beta chains. CDR3 protein sequences are deduplicated, and each keeps its most common genes and DNA. The V and J calls shown here were made by TCRdb, not taken from the authors' results. The sample table lists 200,000 or so distinct CDR3 sequences, around 6.8% of them with a count of one. The ten largest account for less than 2% of the sample.

These same records also appear under a second study, on yellow fever vaccine responses in identical twins. In that second paper, the authors write: According to the authors, in identical twins the way T cells responded to vaccination appeared partly convergent and partly personalized. Focusing on identical twins, the study followed the T cell clones that responded to the vaccine, and did so with precision.

The source of this sequence is a woman younger than 30 in good health. The sample consisted of memory (CD45RO+) T cells sorted from blood. Interpreted using the paper, the cell subset or site label stands for: CD45RO+ enriched T cells. The chain is encoded by TRBV5-1 joined to TRBJ2-3; TRBD2 lines up with 9 middle nucleotides. CDR3 loop: CASSYRRLAGSTDTQYF. The sequenced DNA is TGCGCCAGCAGCTACAGACGCCTAGCGGGGAGCACAGATACGCAGTATTTT.